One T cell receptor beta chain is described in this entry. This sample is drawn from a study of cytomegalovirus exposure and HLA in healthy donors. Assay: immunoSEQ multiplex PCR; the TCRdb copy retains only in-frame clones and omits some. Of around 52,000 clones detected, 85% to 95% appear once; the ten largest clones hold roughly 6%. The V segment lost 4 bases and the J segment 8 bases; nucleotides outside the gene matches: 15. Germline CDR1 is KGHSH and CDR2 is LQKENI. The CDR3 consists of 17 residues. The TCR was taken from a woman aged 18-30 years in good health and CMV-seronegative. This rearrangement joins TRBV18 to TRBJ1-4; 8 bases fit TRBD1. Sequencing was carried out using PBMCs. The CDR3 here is CASSQGTGFRGDEKLFF. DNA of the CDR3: TGTGCCAGCTCACAAGGGACAGGATTTCGTGGTGACGAAAAACTGTTTTTT.